This TCR beta chain was sequenced for a study of CXCR3-negative and CXCR3-positive naive CD8 T cells. The libraries of TRB cDNA were prepared using 5' RACE with UMI labels. From the 5' RACE reads, TCRdb lists one entry per CDR3 protein and no DNA. In total, the table holds 6,000 to 7,500 distinct CDR3 sequences. The length of the CDR3 is 15 residues. Germline assignment: CDR1 SNHLY and CDR2 FYNNEI. The TCR originated in a human donor in good health. Some clones in this sample may be carry-over from other donors' samples. The V gene is TRBV2, the J gene TRBJ2-3; checking the TCRdb D call of TRBD2 is not possible without DNA. Sequencing was done on a sample of naive CXCR3- CD8+ T cells from blood. Subset denoted: CD45RO-CCR7+CD27+CD95- naive CD8+ T cells lacking CXCR3 (TNR3-). The CDR3: CASSGTSGLTDTQYF.